This paragraph reports one TCR beta chain. Its antigen remains unknown. The read is 3 residues too short to cover the CDR3 end, so that end is filled in from the germline J gene. This sample includes further DNA sequences coding for the same CDR3. Repertoires were generated with immunoSEQ multiplex PCR, while TCRdb's copy carries only in-frame clones and drops some. Here the sample table reports 35,000 to 45,000 clones. The CDR3 length is 13 residues. The germline gives CDR1 SQVTM, CDR2 ANQGSEA. This sample is part of a study of T cells in women clearing cervical HPV infection. Study-wide points: Repertoire richness, not evenness, was significantly elevated in CIN3+ cases versus controls.

This receptor was identified in a woman aged 18 to 69 with a cervical HPV16 infection that either progressed to CIN3+ or cleared (not recorded which). Sequencing used blood buffy coat. The chain employs TRBV29-1 and TRBJ1-2, with 7 bases identical to TRBD1. Here the CDR3 reads CSVGPLTGQGYTF. Incomplete CDR3 DNA: TGCAGCGTTGGGCCGTTGACAGGGCAGGGC.